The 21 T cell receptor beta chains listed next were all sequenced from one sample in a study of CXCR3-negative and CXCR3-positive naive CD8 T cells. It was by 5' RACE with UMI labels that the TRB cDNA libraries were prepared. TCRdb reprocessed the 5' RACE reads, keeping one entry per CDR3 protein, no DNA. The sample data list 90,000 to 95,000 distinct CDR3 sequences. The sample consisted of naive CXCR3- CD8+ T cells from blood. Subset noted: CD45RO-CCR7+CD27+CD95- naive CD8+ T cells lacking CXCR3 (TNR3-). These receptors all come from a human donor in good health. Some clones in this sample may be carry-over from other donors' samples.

The CDR3 sequence is CASSFRQGYQPQHF. The chain combines TRBV12-3 or TRBV12-4 with TRBJ1-5. The CDR3 covers 14 residues.

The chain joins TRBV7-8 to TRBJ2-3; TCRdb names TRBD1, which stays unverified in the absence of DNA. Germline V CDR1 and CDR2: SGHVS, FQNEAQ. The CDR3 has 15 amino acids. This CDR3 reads CASSPGGSPTDTQYF.

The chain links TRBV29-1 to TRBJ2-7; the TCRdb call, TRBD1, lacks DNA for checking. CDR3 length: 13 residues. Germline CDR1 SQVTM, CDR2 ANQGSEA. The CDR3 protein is CSIPGQGPYEQYF.

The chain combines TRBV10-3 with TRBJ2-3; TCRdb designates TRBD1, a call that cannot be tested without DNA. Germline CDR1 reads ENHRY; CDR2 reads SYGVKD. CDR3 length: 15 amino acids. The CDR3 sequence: CAINSGTGVLDTQYF.

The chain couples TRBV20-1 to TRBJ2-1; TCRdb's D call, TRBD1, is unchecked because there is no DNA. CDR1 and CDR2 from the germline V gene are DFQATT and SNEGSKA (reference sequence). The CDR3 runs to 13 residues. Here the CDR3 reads CSARKTGRNEQFF.

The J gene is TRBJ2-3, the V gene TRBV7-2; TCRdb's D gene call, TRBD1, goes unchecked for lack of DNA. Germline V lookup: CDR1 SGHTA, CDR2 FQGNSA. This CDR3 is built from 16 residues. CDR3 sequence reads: CASSLGPAPRTDTQYF.

The CDR3 sequence: CASSLGYGGTEAFF. V gene TRBV4-1 combines with J gene TRBJ1-1; the D gene TCRdb calls, TRBD1, cannot be checked with no DNA. CDR3 length equals 14 residues. Per germline, CDR1 MGHRA and CDR2 YSYEKL.

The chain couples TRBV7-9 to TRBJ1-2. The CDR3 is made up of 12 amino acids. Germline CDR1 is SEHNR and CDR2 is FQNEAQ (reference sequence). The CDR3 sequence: CASSLGTNGYTF.

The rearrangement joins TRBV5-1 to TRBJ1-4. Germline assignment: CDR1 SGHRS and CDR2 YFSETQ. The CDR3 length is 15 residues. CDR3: CASSHGRVSNEKLFF.

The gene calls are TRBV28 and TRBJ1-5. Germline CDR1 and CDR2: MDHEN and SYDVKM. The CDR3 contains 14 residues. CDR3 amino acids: CASSPSWGNQPQHF.

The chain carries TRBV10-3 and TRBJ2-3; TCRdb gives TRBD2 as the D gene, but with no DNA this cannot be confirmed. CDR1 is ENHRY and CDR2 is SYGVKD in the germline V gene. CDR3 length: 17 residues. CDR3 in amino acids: CSISDTKLAGSRNTQYF.

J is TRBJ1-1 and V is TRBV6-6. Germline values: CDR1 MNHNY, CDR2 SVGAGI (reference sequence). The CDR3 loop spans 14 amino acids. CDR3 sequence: CASSYQALNTEAFF.

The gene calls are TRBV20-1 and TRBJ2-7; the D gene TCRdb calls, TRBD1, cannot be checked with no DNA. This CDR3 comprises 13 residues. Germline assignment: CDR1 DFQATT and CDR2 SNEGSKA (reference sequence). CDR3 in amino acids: CSARGNRDYEQYF.

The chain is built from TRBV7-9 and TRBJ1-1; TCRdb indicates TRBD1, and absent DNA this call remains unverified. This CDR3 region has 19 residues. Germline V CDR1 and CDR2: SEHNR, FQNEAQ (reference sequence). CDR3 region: CASSTPMGTGAPWDTEAFF.

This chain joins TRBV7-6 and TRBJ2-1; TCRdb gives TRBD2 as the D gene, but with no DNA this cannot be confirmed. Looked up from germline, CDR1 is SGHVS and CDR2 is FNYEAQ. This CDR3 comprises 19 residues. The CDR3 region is CASSPLILSGPGIATEQFF.

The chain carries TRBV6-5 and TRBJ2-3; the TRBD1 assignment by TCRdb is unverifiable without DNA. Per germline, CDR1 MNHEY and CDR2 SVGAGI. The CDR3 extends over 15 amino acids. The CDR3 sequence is CASSYAGASTDTQYF.

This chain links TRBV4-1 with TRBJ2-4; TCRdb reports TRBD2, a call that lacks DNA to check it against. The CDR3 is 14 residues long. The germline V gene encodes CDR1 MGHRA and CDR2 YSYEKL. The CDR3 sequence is CASSQDTSLDWKYF.

CDR3 protein: CASSQWRGSFDEQFF. The rearrangement uses TRBV14 and TRBJ2-1. CDR1 is SGHDN and CDR2 is FVKESK in the germline V gene. This CDR3 has 15 residues.

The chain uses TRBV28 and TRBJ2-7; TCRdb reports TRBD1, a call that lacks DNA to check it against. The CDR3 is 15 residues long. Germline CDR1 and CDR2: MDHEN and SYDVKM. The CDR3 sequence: CASSQTDSRSYEQYF.

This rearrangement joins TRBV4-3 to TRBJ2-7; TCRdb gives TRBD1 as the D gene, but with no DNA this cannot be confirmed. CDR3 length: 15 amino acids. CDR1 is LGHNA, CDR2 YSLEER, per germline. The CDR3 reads CASSQDGAPVYEQYF.

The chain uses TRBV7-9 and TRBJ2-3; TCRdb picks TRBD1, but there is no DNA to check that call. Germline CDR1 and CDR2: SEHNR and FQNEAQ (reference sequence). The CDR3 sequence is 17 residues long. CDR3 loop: CASSFPPTGASTDTQYF.